This TCR beta chain was sequenced for a study of blood T cells in healthy people across ages. The authors ran a second PCR of about 6 to 11 cycles using a sample-barcoded 5' primer and a J-beta primer mix. A single record per CDR3 protein comes from TCRdb applying MiXCR to the 5' RACE reads. The top ten hold 10% of the sample, which has some 940,000 distinct CDR3 sequences, around 29% seen once. Ten or more counts support this clonotype. The antigen is undetermined. This CDR3 has 12 residues. V shed 8 bases, J shed 1 base, and the junction held 4 bases outside the gene matches. Per the germline V gene, CDR1 is SQVTM and CDR2 is ANQGSEA. Study results and caveats: Relative to aged donors, long-lived donors carried more naive CD4+ cells and displayed higher diversity.

The sample also formed part of further work on T cells of mothers and their children.

The sequenced sample consisted of blood. The J gene is TRBJ1-1, the V gene TRBV29-1; 7 bases map to TRBD1. The sequence was collected from a woman aged 40 to 50 in good health. CDR3 DNA sequence: TGCAGCACGGAGGGGGCGAACACTGAAGCTTTCTTT. This codes for CSTEGANTEAFF.